The rows below give T cell receptor beta chains drawn from one sample of a study of Graves' ophthalmopathy and Graves' hyperthyroidism. One entry per CDR3 protein results from TCRdb running MiXCR on the multiplex PCR reads. Of about 210,000 distinct CDR3 sequences listed, 25% to 30% were seen once; the top ten hold over 7.5%. The specimen was peripheral blood. All receptors come from a man in his forties or fifties with Graves' ophthalmopathy. Each CDR3 is given with its conserved first and last residue. A D gene is named only where the DNA matches it firmly. Where a row states a size, it is once, few, many or the class of an expanded clone; other rows omit it.

J | V | D | size | DNA | CDR3
TRBJ2-2 | TRBV15 | NA | NA | TGTGCCACCAGCAGAGAGGAGGTTAAGACCGGGGAGCTGTTTTTT | CATSREEVKTGELFF
TRBJ2-7 | TRBV12-3/TRBV12-4 | NA | many | TGTGCCAGCAGTTTAGAGGGAACAGGGACCGAGCAGTACTTC | CASSLEGTGTEQYF
TRBJ2-7 | TRBV25-1 | NA | many | TGTGCCAGTGGACGATGGGTGGGCGAGCAGTACTTC | CASGRWVGEQYF
TRBJ2-7 | TRBV6-1 | TRBD2 | NA | TGTGCCAGCAGTCGTAGCGGGAGGCGACGTCTCGAGCAGTACTTC | CASSRSGRRRLEQYF
TRBJ2-5 | TRBV20-1 | TRBD2 | NA | TGCAGTGCTTCGAGCGGGAGTAGGGAGACCCAGTACTTC | CSASSGSRETQYF
TRBJ2-7 | TRBV20-1 | NA | many | TGCAGTGCTAGAGGTCTCATATACGAGCAGTACTTC | CSARGLIYEQYF
TRBJ2-5 | TRBV11-2 | NA | many | TGTGCCAGCAGCTTAGATCTGCAGGAGACCCAGTACTTC | CASSLDLQETQYF
TRBJ2-2 | TRBV29-1 | NA | many | TGCAGCGTTGGAGTCAGGGGCCCAGGGACCGGGGAGCTGTTTTTT | CSVGVRGPGTGELFF
TRBJ2-5 | TRBV5-1 | NA | many | TGCGCCAGCAGCAGGGTCGCGGAGACCCAGTACTTC | CASSRVAETQYF
TRBJ1-6 | TRBV20-1 | TRBD1 | many | TGCAGTGCTAGGAAGACAGGGGGCTTTTCGTGGTCACCCCTCCACTTT | CSARKTGGFSWSPLHF
TRBJ1-3 | TRBV6-2/TRBV6-3 | NA | NA | TGTGCCAGCAGTTACGTACCCGAGGATGGAAACACCATATATTTT | CASSYVPEDGNTIYF
TRBJ2-7 | TRBV4-3 | TRBD2 | many | TGCGCCAGCAGCCAAGGTGGACTAGGCCCGCAGTACTTC | CASSQGGLGPQYF
TRBJ1-6 | TRBV6-5 | NA | many | TGTGCCAGCAGAGCTGATATAGGGGGTAATTCACCCCTCCACTTT | CASRADIGGNSPLHF
TRBJ1-1 | TRBV28 | NA | many | TGTGCCAGCAGTTCCGTGGGGTACAGGGTGGGTGAAGCTTTCTTT | CASSSVGYRVGEAFF
TRBJ1-2 | TRBV24-1 | TRBD1 | many | TGTGCCACCAGTGAGGGGACAGGGGGCTACACCTTC | CATSEGTGGYTF
TRBJ2-7 | TRBV7-4 | TRBD1 | many | TGTGCCAGCAGCTTAAATCGACAGGGAAGAAGCTACGAGCAGTACTTC | CASSLNRQGRSYEQYF
TRBJ2-7 | TRBV5-1 | TRBD1 | NA | TGCGCCAGCGGCCCCCGGGACAGTCTCTCCTACGAGCAGTACTTC | CASGPRDSLSYEQYF
TRBJ1-1 | TRBV30 | NA | many | TGTGCCTGGAGGGGTGCGAACACTGAAGCTTTCTTT | CAWRGANTEAFF
TRBJ1-2 | TRBV19 | NA | NA | TGTGCCAGTAGTATAGATCGACAGACTGGCTACACCTTC | CASSIDRQTGYTF
TRBJ1-2 | TRBV19 | NA | many | TGTGCCAGTAGTCCTGTGGGGGATGGCTACACCTTC | CASSPVGDGYTF
TRBJ1-5 | TRBV7-2 | NA | many | TGTGCCAGCAGCTTCCCCGGGGTAAATCAGCCCCAGCATTTT | CASSFPGVNQPQHF
TRBJ2-7 | TRBV7-9 | TRBD1 | many | TGTGCCAGCAGCCCGCTTGGGACAGGAGGCGGCCACGAGCAGTACTTC | CASSPLGTGGGHEQYF
TRBJ2-7 | TRBV29-1 | TRBD1 | many | TGCAGCGTTGAATTAAGCGACAGGGATACCTACGAGCAGTACTTC | CSVELSDRDTYEQYF
TRBJ2-7 | TRBV7-2 | TRBD2 | many | TGTGCCAGCAGCCCGAGGACTAGCGGGACCGAGCAGTACTTC | CASSPRTSGTEQYF
TRBJ2-7 | TRBV27 | NA | many | TGTGCCAGCAAACAGGTGGCAGGGAGCAACGAGCAGTACTTC | CASKQVAGSNEQYF